This TCR beta chain was captured in a study of T cell responses to AZD1222 COVID-19 vaccine. Study results and caveats: The number of AZD1222 recipients seropositive at baseline was only five or six. Unmutated variant regions are reportedly the target of nearly half of TCRs that are spike-specific. White British people made up most donors, females outnumbered males, and clonal diversity was possibly underestimated. Increases in Spike-specific TCR breadth and depth were seen after two AZD1222 doses.

TCRdb's table, derived via immunoSEQ multiplex PCR, lists solely in-frame clones and lacks some. The data hold approximately 150,000 clones, with approximately 89% observed a single time. This clone has a single count. Its antigen is unknown. V gave up 5 bases and J gave up 2 bases; unmatched junction bases: 3. CDR3 length equals 14 residues. Germline CDR1 reads WNHNN; CDR2 reads SYGVQD (reference sequence). Sequencing was performed on peripheral blood, taken on day 0 of AZD1222 vaccination. The sequence was obtained from an adult in good health. This chain joins TRBV10-1 and TRBJ2-7, with 10 bases fitting TRBD2. The CDR3 sequence: CASSPSGSTYEQYF. CDR3 DNA sequence: TGCGCCAGCAGTCCTAGCGGGAGCACCTACGAGCAGTACTTC.